These 25 T cell receptor beta chains were sequenced from one sample in a study of CD8 T cells in Susac syndrome. An input of about 0.5 to 1 ug of RNA was subjected to reverse transcription using random hexamers. TCRdb re-analysed the immunoSEQ multiplex PCR reads in MiXCR, keeping a single row per CDR3 protein. Of some 170,000 distinct CDR3 sequences in the sample, about 95% were seen once. The sample consisted of CD4+ T cells from PBMCs. These receptors were collected from a human donor in good health.

This sequence joins TRBV29-1 and TRBJ2-3, with D unclear. V shed 4 bases and J shed 2 bases, with 13 bases lying between them. Germline loops: CDR1 SQVTM, CDR2 ANQGSEA. The length of the CDR3 is 14 residues. CDR3 bases: TGCAGCGTTGGGTCCCGGACCTACACAGATACGCAGTATTTT. Protein: CSVGSRTYTDTQYF.

The rearrangement joins TRBV7-3 to TRBJ2-1, with D maybe TRBD1 (5 bases). CDR3 length: 15 amino acids. V was clipped by 2 bases and J by 8 bases, with 16 bases between them. Germline CDR1 reads SGHTA; CDR2 reads FQGTGA. The chain's CDR3 is CASSLWGGPSHEQFF. CDR3 DNA sequence: TGTGCCAGCAGCTTATGGGGCGGACCCAGCCATGAGCAGTTCTTC.

The chain carries TRBV12-3 or TRBV12-4 and TRBJ1-1, with D perhaps matching TRBD1 (5 bases). The CDR3 has 14 residues. Trimming removed 3 bases from V and 4 bases from J, with 12 bases in between. CDR3 nucleotides: TGTGCCAGCAGTTTTGGGGGTTGGGGCACTGAAGCTTTCTTT. Amino acids: CASSFGGWGTEAFF.

The J gene is TRBJ2-5, the V gene TRBV20-1; 11 positions agree with TRBD2. V dropped 7 bases and J dropped 4; count of bases not matched to a gene: 8. From germline, CDR1 is DFQATT and CDR2 SNEGSKA (reference sequence). The CDR3 contains 14 residues. CDR3 bases: TGCAGTGGACATAGCGGGAGGGCCGGAGAGACCCAGTACTTC. This translates into CSGHSGRAGETQYF.

The rearrangement links TRBV3-1 to TRBJ2-1, with D hard to call. Trimming took off 4 bases at V and 6 bases at J, with 16 bases between the two ends. Per germline, CDR1 LGHDT and CDR2 YNNKEL (reference sequence). This CDR3 spans 15 amino acids. The CDR3 protein is CASSPRQLTSNEQFF. DNA for the CDR3: TGTGCCAGCAGCCCACGCCAACTAACGAGCAATGAGCAGTTCTTC.

J is TRBJ2-7 and V is TRBV4-2; TRBD2 agrees at 7 bases. The junction had 10 bases not matched to a gene; V was cut back by 6 bases and J by 2 bases. This CDR3 is 15 amino acids long. Germline V gene lookup returns CDR1 LGHNA and CDR2 YNFKEQ. CDR3 sequence: CASSHGGFPTYEQYF. The CDR3 DNA follows: TGTGCCAGCAGTCACGGGGGGTTCCCAACCTACGAGCAGTACTTC.

The chain has TRBV6-5 and TRBJ2-7; 11 bases are shared with TRBD2. Germline trimming cut 0 bases from V and 7 bases from J; bases unmatched to any gene: 11. Germline loops: CDR1 MNHEY, CDR2 SVGAGI. The CDR3 sequence is 17 residues long. The CDR3 DNA follows: TGTGCCAGCAGTTACTCGAACTGGCTAGCGGGAGGAGGAGAGCAGTACTTC. Amino acid sequence: CASSYSNWLAGGGEQYF.

The V call is TRBV4-2, the J call TRBJ1-2; D is perhaps TRBD1 (6 bases). The CDR3 spans 19 residues. V gave up 0 bases and J gave up 3 bases, with 23 bases separating them. Germline V gives CDR1 LGHNA, CDR2 YNFKEQ. CDR3 sequence (DNA): TGTGCCAGCAGCCAAGACCCGATCAGGACAGACGGGATACACTATGGCTACACCTTC. Its translation is CASSQDPIRTDGIHYGYTF.

V and J are TRBV30 and TRBJ2-3; D is possibly TRBD1 (6 bases). The CDR3 consists of 11 residues. Germline CDR1 and CDR2: GTSNPN and SVGIG (reference sequence). V dropped 5 bases and J dropped 7 bases, with 10 bases sitting between them. The CDR3 DNA is TGTGCCTGGGAGCAGGGGAATACGCAGTATTTT. This gives the protein CAWEQGNTQYF.

This chain connects TRBV12-5 to TRBJ1-2; D unresolved. V lost 4 bases, J lost 1 base, and 4 bases lay in between. This CDR3 has 12 amino acids. The V gene's germline CDR1 is LGHNT and CDR2 FRNRAP. The CDR3 DNA sequence: TGTGCTAGTGGTTCCAATAACTATGGCTACACCTTC. This sequence encodes CASGSNNYGYTF.

V gene TRBV27 combines with J gene TRBJ2-1, with D possibly being TRBD2 (5 bases). The CDR3 is 17 residues long. Germline V gives CDR1 MNHEY, CDR2 SMNVEV (reference sequence). The germline V and J ends were trimmed by 5 bases and 0 bases, with 17 bases remaining between them. This CDR3 reads CASSASDYYRSYNEQFF. The CDR3, as DNA: TGTGCCAGCAGTGCCTCCGACTACTACCGCTCCTACAATGAGCAGTTCTTC.

The sample holds one count of this clonotype. The CDR3 is CASQQGTPEQPQHF. CDR3 DNA: TGTGCCAGCCAACAGGGGACTCCGGAACAGCCCCAGCATTTT. V gene TRBV6-2 or TRBV6-3 combines with J gene TRBJ1-5; 7 bases are a match to TRBD1. CDR1 is MNHEY, CDR2 SVGEGT, per germline. The CDR3 is made up of 14 amino acids. After removal of 8 bases from V and 7 bases from J, the junction contained 11 bases not matched to a gene.

V usage is TRBV20-1 and J usage is TRBJ2-1, with TRBD1 as a possible D gene (6 bases). The germline V gene encodes CDR1 DFQATT and CDR2 SNEGSKA (reference sequence). Trimming removed 2 bases at V and 5 bases at J, with 13 bases between. The CDR3 spans 14 residues. CDR3 sequence: CSARRQATDNEQFF. Written as DNA, the CDR3 is TGCAGTGCTAGAAGACAGGCAACCGACAATGAGCAGTTCTTC.

V is TRBV6-5 and J is TRBJ2-7; 10 bases map to TRBD2. Germline loops: CDR1 MNHEY, CDR2 SVGAGI. The CDR3 spans 16 residues. The J segment lost 2 bases and the V segment lost 7 bases, leaving 11 bases of the junction unmatched. CDR3 residues: CASMLRSGLAAYEQYF. The DNA of the CDR3 is TGTGCCAGCATGTTAAGGAGTGGACTAGCGGCCTACGAGCAGTACTTC.

This chain links TRBV29-1 with TRBJ2-2; 9 bases are shared with TRBD1. The V segment lost 6 bases and the J segment 5 bases; nucleotides outside the gene matches: 4. The length of the CDR3 is 13 residues. CDR1 SQVTM and CDR2 ANQGSEA come from the germline V gene. The CDR3 is CSVGGQGTGELFF. DNA of the CDR3: TGCAGCGTCGGGGGACAGGGAACCGGGGAGCTGTTTTTT.

The V gene is TRBV7-9, the J gene TRBJ1-1; the D is unclear. This CDR3 has 14 residues. V lost 3 bases and J 7 bases, leaving 15 bases between the germline ends. In germline, CDR1 is SEHNR, CDR2 FQNEAQ (reference sequence). The chain's CDR3 is CASSLIDGVFEAFF. Written as DNA, the CDR3 is TGTGCCAGCAGCTTGATAGACGGAGTATTTGAAGCTTTCTTT.

This chain connects TRBV7-9 to TRBJ2-5; D unresolved. Germline V lookup: CDR1 SEHNR, CDR2 FQNEAQ (reference sequence). CDR3 size: 15 residues. The V and J ends lost 5 bases and 5 bases respectively, with 18 bases between them. The chain's CDR3 is CASSPGRAPSETQYF. The CDR3, as DNA: TGTGCCAGCAGCCCTGGTCGAGCTCCCTCGGAGACCCAGTACTTC.

This chain joins TRBV29-1 and TRBJ1-1; 9 bases align to TRBD1. The CDR3 has 13 amino acids. Germline assignment: CDR1 SQVTM and CDR2 ANQGSEA. The V and J ends lost 6 bases and 0 bases, in that order; junction bases with no gene match: 2. This CDR3 is CSVGDRVNTEAFF. The CDR3 DNA is TGCAGCGTCGGGGACAGGGTGAACACTGAAGCTTTCTTT.

This clonotype was observed a single time. The rearrangement joins TRBV5-6 to TRBJ1-2, with D unclear. Trimming removed 4 bases from V and 4 bases from J, with 11 bases in between. The CDR3 runs 13 residues. Germline V gives CDR1 SGHDT, CDR2 YYEEEE. The CDR3 spells CASSRSRIYGYTF. CDR3 nucleotides: TGTGCCAGCAGCCGGTCGAGAATCTATGGCTACACCTTC.

V gene TRBV7-3 combines with J gene TRBJ1-1; perhaps TRBD1 as D (5 bases). Germline V gene data show CDR1 as SGHTA and CDR2 as FQGTGA. The CDR3 has 15 residues. The V end lost 3 bases, the J end lost 3 bases, and 14 bases lay between the germline ends. The CDR3 is CASSLGLGADTEAFF. DNA for the CDR3: TGTGCCAGCAGCTTGGGGCTTGGTGCGGACACTGAAGCTTTCTTT.

The chain couples TRBV18 to TRBJ2-7, with 9 bases that match TRBD1. This CDR3 is built from 14 residues. Per germline, CDR1 KGHSH and CDR2 LQKENI. After removal of 1 base from V and 5 bases from J, the junction contained 3 bases not matched to a gene. The CDR3 loop reads CASSPRQGDDEQYF. The CDR3 nucleotides are TGTGCCAGCTCACCACGACAGGGGGATGACGAGCAGTACTTC.

The rearrangement uses TRBV29-1 and TRBJ2-7, with 10 bases fitting TRBD1. The CDR3 extends over 15 amino acids. The germline V gene has CDR1 SQVTM and CDR2 ANQGSEA. Unmatched junction bases numbered 11, after V lost 6 bases and J lost 3 bases. Here the CDR3 reads CSVAALGQGIYEQYF. The CDR3 bases are TGCAGCGTCGCGGCGTTGGGACAGGGGATCTACGAGCAGTACTTC.

The chain has TRBV29-1 and TRBJ2-7; D possibly corresponds to TRBD1 (6 bases). Per the germline V gene, CDR1 is SQVTM and CDR2 is ANQGSEA. V lost 6 bases to trimming and J lost 3 bases, with 18 bases between them. This CDR3 is built from 14 residues. This CDR3 reads CSVAGTRIDYEQYF. Written as DNA, the CDR3 is TGCAGCGTGGCCGGGACAAGGATTGACTACGAGCAGTACTTC.

The V call is TRBV20-1, the J call TRBJ2-3; 7 positions match TRBD1. V lost 5 bases and J lost 3; bases outside the gene matches: 11. In germline, CDR1 is DFQATT, CDR2 SNEGSKA (reference sequence). The length of the CDR3 is 15 residues. CDR3 sequence reads: CSAALTGEITDTQYF. The CDR3 coding sequence is TGCAGTGCTGCGCTTACAGGGGAGATAACAGATACGCAGTATTTT.

The J gene is TRBJ2-1, the V gene TRBV3-1; TRBD2 aligns across 12 bases. CDR3 length: 15 amino acids. Germline V lookup: CDR1 LGHDT, CDR2 YNNKEL (reference sequence). V dropped 5 bases and J dropped 8; count of bases not matched to a gene: 7. The DNA of the CDR3 is TGTGCCAGCAGCTTGCGACTAGCGGGAGTCGATGAGCAGTTCTTC. It specifies CASSLRLAGVDEQFF.